These 15 T cell receptor beta chains were sequenced from one sample in a study of STAT3 mutations in large granular lymphocyte leukemia. Study-level points and caveats: Every T-LGLL patient had at least one immunodominant TCRbeta clonotype.

TCRdb's copy holds only in-frame clones and misses some; the assay was immunoSEQ multiplex PCR. The repertoire holds approximately 12,000 clones, with over 85% as singletons. Their recognized antigens are unknown. Sequenced input: peripheral blood mononuclear cells. These receptors came from a man aged 35-49 years with T-cell large granular lymphocyte leukemia. Some clones in this sample may be carry-over from other donors' samples.

The V and J genes are TRBV18 and TRBJ1-4; D call uncertain. The CDR3 consists of 16 residues. V was clipped by 5 bases and J by 5 bases, with 18 bases between them. The germline CDR1 and CDR2 sequences are KGHSH and LQKENI. The DNA for the CDR3 is TGTGCCAGCTCATCTCGAACCCTTAGTAGGAATGAAAAACTGTTTTTT. Amino acids: CASSSRTLSRNEKLFF.

The gene calls are TRBV11-2 and TRBJ1-5; 8 bases fit TRBD1. The CDR3 runs to 14 residues. V lost 6 bases and J lost 3; bases outside the gene matches: 4. The germline gives CDR1 SGHAT, CDR2 FQNNGV. In DNA, the CDR3 is TGTGCCAGCAGTACACAGGGGGTCAATCAGCCCCAGCATTTT. It codes for CASSTQGVNQPQHF.

This chain joins TRBV7-9 and TRBJ1-6; no firm D call. Deletions cut 1 base from V and 6 bases from J, with 10 bases between. Germline lookup yields CDR1 SEHNR and CDR2 FQNEAQ (reference sequence). The CDR3 sequence is 15 residues long. The CDR3 protein is CASSLEGRTNSPLHF. In nucleotides, the CDR3 is TGTGCCAGCAGCTTAGAGGGCAGAACTAATTCACCCCTCCACTTT.

This clone showed up just once. The rearrangement joins TRBV18 to TRBJ1-1, with D perhaps matching TRBD1 (5 bases). With 6 bases removed from V and 5 bases from J, the gap between germline ends came to 19 bases. This CDR3 has 15 amino acids. Germline values: CDR1 KGHSH, CDR2 LQKENI. CDR3 in amino acids: CASSPTGGRGTEAFF. As DNA, the CDR3 is TGTGCCAGCTCCCCAACCGGGGGGAGGGGTACTGAAGCTTTCTTT.

The rearrangement joins TRBV9 to TRBJ2-5; 9 bases map to TRBD2. There are 15 residues in the CDR3. V was clipped by 3 bases and J by 0 bases; unmatched bases: 3. CDR1 SGDLS and CDR2 YYNGEE come from the germline V gene. The chain's CDR3 is CASSERLADQETQYF. CDR3 nucleotides: TGTGCCAGCAGCGAAAGACTAGCGGACCAAGAGACCCAGTACTTC.

The chain joins TRBV7-2 to TRBJ1-2; D ambiguous. Germline V gives CDR1 SGHTA, CDR2 FQGNSA. There are 14 residues in the CDR3. Trimming shortened V by 5 bases and J by 2 bases, and 12 bases separated the two germline ends. The CDR3 spells CASSPQAINYGYTF. In DNA, the CDR3 is TGTGCCAGCAGCCCCCAGGCTATAAACTATGGCTACACCTTC.

This clone was seen a single time. The chain has TRBV5-1 and TRBJ2-7, with a tentative D call TRBD2 (5 bases). Trimming took off 6 bases at V and 4 bases at J, with 20 bases between the two ends. Germline values: CDR1 SGHRS, CDR2 YFSETQ. This CDR3 spans 15 amino acids. Here the CDR3 reads CASTPSTGKAYEQYF. CDR3 DNA sequence: TGCGCCAGCACACCTAGTACGGGGAAGGCTTACGAGCAGTACTTC.

The chain joins TRBV7-9 to TRBJ2-1; D perhaps matches TRBD1 (6 bases). Germline lookup yields CDR1 SEHNR and CDR2 FQNEAQ (reference sequence). The CDR3 has 14 amino acids. V lost 4 bases, J lost 7 bases, and 14 bases lay in between. CDR3 nucleotides: TGTGCCAGCAGCTGGGGCACCACAGGGAATGAGCAGTTCTTC. Protein: CASSWGTTGNEQFF.

The table lists this clone with a few counts. The chain employs TRBV27 and TRBJ1-2, with D tentatively TRBD1 (5 bases). The V and J ends lost 0 bases and 2 bases respectively, with 7 bases between them. The CDR3 length is 14 residues. Germline V lookup: CDR1 MNHEY, CDR2 SMNVEV (reference sequence). The CDR3 DNA follows: TGTGCCAGCAGTTTATCCGGGGGAAACTATGGCTACACCTTC. It translates to CASSLSGGNYGYTF.

The rearrangement joins TRBV5-4 to TRBJ1-6; D remains unclear. Germline-derived CDR1 and CDR2 are SGHNT and YYREEE (reference sequence). V lost 4 bases and J 7 bases, leaving 9 bases between the germline ends. The CDR3 is 13 residues long. The CDR3 sequence is CASSPGLNSPLHF. CDR3 nucleotide sequence: TGTGCCAGCAGCCCCGGGCTCAATTCACCCCTCCACTTT. Supplemented by reference TRBV5-4 and TRBJ1-6, the full variable domain reads ETGVTQSPTHLIKTRGQQVTLRCSSQSGHNTVSWYQQALGQGPQFIFQYYREEENGRGNFPPRFSGLQFPNYSSELNVNALELDDSALYLCASSPGLNSPLHFGNGTRLTVT.

The V gene is TRBV18, the J gene TRBJ1-2; TRBD1 aligns across 10 bases. V was pared by 4 bases and J by 8 bases, with 7 bases of the junction left unmatched. In germline, CDR1 is KGHSH, CDR2 LQKENI. The CDR3 spans 14 residues. CDR3 sequence: CASSRAGTGVGYTF. CDR3 DNA sequence: TGTGCCAGCTCACGGGCCGGGACAGGGGTCGGCTACACCTTC.

The chain uses TRBV6-1 and TRBJ1-2; 9 bases line up with TRBD1. The germline V gene has CDR1 MNHNS and CDR2 SASEGT. With V trimmed by 11 bases and J by 5 bases, 9 bases remained unmatched. This CDR3 contains 13 residues. CDR3 residues: CAYVQGAGYGYTF. The CDR3, as DNA: TGTGCCTACGTACAGGGGGCGGGATATGGCTACACCTTC.

This clone has a single count. The chain combines TRBV4-3 with TRBJ1-4, with D hard to call. With 8 bases removed from V and 0 bases from J, the gap between germline ends came to 10 bases. This CDR3 comprises 14 residues. The V gene's germline CDR1 is LGHNA and CDR2 YSLEER. CDR3 nucleotide sequence: TGCGCCAGCTCGGGGATGACAACTAATGAAAAACTGTTTTTT. The encoded protein is CASSGMTTNEKLFF.

The CDR3 is CASSLGEVKDREKETQYF. The DNA of the CDR3 is TGTGCCAGCAGTTTAGGGGAGGTGAAGGACAGGGAAAAAGAGACCCAGTACTTC. The J gene is TRBJ2-5, the V gene TRBV28; TRBD1 agrees at 8 bases. Germline values: CDR1 MDHEN, CDR2 SYDVKM. The CDR3 spans 18 residues. Trimming at V came to 2 bases and at J to 3 bases, leaving 14 bases not matched to a gene. Filled out from reference TRBV28 and TRBJ2-5, the complete variable domain reads DVKVTQSSRYLVKRTGEKVFLECVQDMDHENMFWYRQDPGLGLRLIYFSYDVKMKEKGDIPEGYSVSREKKERFSLILESASTNQTSMYLCASSLGEVKDREKETQYFGPGTRLLVL.

This clone has only one observation. This chain connects TRBV5-1 to TRBJ1-1, with 8 bases that match TRBD1. The germline V gene encodes CDR1 SGHRS and CDR2 YFSETQ. The CDR3 is made up of 15 amino acids. J was trimmed by 6 bases and V by 3 bases; bases with no gene match: 10. Written as DNA, the CDR3 is TGCGCCAGCAGCTCGGGCCCGACAGGGGAGGCTGAAGCTTTCTTT. As protein: CASSSGPTGEAEAFF.